The 29 T cell receptor beta chains listed next were all sequenced from one sample in a study of T cell repertoires in cytomegalovirus infection. No antigens are known for them. MiXCR, applied by TCRdb to the reads, yields one record per CDR3 protein. The sample shows 110,000 or so distinct CDR3 sequences, over 30% of them seen only once. The sequencing used CD8+ T cells from cultured PBMCs, collected from culture after CMV antigen stimulation. These receptors came from a human donor in good health (CMV status not recorded). Some clones in this sample may be carry-over from other donors' samples.

This chain links TRBV29-1 with TRBJ1-1; D gene unclear. The CDR3 consists of 10 residues. Germline V gene data show CDR1 as SQVTM and CDR2 as ANQGSEA. Trimming took off 6 bases at V and 8 bases at J, with 10 bases between the two ends. For the CDR3, the DNA is TGCAGCGTGAGCGGTTCCGAAGCTTTCTTT. Amino acid sequence: CSVSGSEAFF.

J is TRBJ2-5 and V is TRBV7-8, with a possible D match to TRBD2 (6 bases). CDR3 length: 12 amino acids. The germline V gene encodes CDR1 SGHVS and CDR2 FQNEAQ. V was clipped by 5 bases and J by 7 bases, with 11 bases between them. DNA of the CDR3: TGTGCCAGCAGCAGCCGGGGGAGGACCCAGTACTTC. It is translated as CASSSRGRTQYF.

This clonotype occurred a few times. This chain joins TRBV12-3 or TRBV12-4 and TRBJ1-1; unclear D gene. Trimming removed 3 bases at V and 1 base at J, with 6 bases between. The CDR3 is 13 amino acids. This CDR3 is CASSFPENTEAFF. CDR3 sequence (DNA): TGTGCCAGCAGTTTCCCCGAGAACACTGAAGCTTTCTTT.

This clonotype was detected a few times. This rearrangement joins TRBV12-3 or TRBV12-4 to TRBJ2-7; TRBD1 matches at 9 bases. J lost 4 bases, V lost 1 base, and 5 bases had no gene match. The CDR3 has 15 amino acids. CDR3: CASSLEGQGIYEQYF. CDR3 nucleotides: TGTGCCAGCAGTTTAGAGGGACAGGGAATATACGAGCAGTACTTC.

In its sample, this clonotype was seen a few times. The chain couples TRBV7-8 to TRBJ2-7; 7 bases are shared with TRBD1. Germline V gene sequence: CDR1 SGHVS, CDR2 FQNEAQ. The V and J ends lost 5 bases and 2 bases, in that order; junction bases with no gene match: 6. CDR3 size: 14 residues. In nucleotides, the CDR3 is TGTGCCAGCAGCCGTGACAGGGCTCCCTACGAGCAGTACTTC. Translation gives CASSRDRAPYEQYF.

For the CDR3, the DNA is TGTGCCAGCAGCAAAGACAGCTACGAGCAGTACTTC. Its translation is CASSKDSYEQYF. V gene TRBV6-2 or TRBV6-3 combines with J gene TRBJ2-7; TRBD1 might be the D (5 bases). Trimming removed 6 bases at V and 3 bases at J, with 9 bases between. The CDR3 is 12 residues long. The germline CDR1 and CDR2 sequences are MNHEY and SVGEGT.

This clonotype was counted a few times. V gene TRBV9 combines with J gene TRBJ2-1, with TRBD2 matching 11 bases. V lost 3 bases and J lost 6; bases outside the gene matches: 8. There are 16 residues in the CDR3. Germline assignment: CDR1 SGDLS and CDR2 YYNGEE. This chain's CDR3 is CASSARLAGSTNEQFF. In DNA, the CDR3 is TGTGCCAGCAGCGCCCGACTAGCGGGGAGTACCAATGAGCAGTTCTTC.

This clonotype appeared a few times. The CDR3 coding sequence is TGCGCCAGCAGCCAGGGGGGGACAAATGAAAAACTGTTTTTT. Its protein product is CASSQGGTNEKLFF. The chain couples TRBV5-1 to TRBJ1-4, with 7 bases identical to TRBD1. With 4 bases clipped from V and 5 bases from J, the junction kept 5 bases outside the gene matches. Germline V lookup: CDR1 SGHRS, CDR2 YFSETQ. CDR3 length equals 14 residues.

This chain uses TRBV7-2 with TRBJ2-2, with D perhaps matching TRBD1 or TRBD2 (5 bases each). V was cut by 5 bases and J by 1 base, with 17 bases left in between. The CDR3 contains 17 residues. CDR1 is SGHTA, CDR2 FQGNSA, per germline. CDR3 region: CASSPVGETKNTGELFF. The CDR3 bases are TGTGCCAGCAGCCCTGTGGGGGAGACCAAGAACACCGGGGAGCTGTTTTTT.

This chain connects TRBV5-8 to TRBJ1-2; D is possibly TRBD1 (5 bases). The CDR3 totals 15 residues. Per the germline V gene, CDR1 is SGHTS and CDR2 is YDEGEE. V gave up 1 base and J gave up 6 bases, with 16 bases separating them. The CDR3 protein is CASSLSPGLIHGYTF. The CDR3 DNA reads as TGTGCCAGCAGCTTGAGTCCAGGGCTCATCCATGGCTACACCTTC.

The table lists this clonotype with a count of one. This chain connects TRBV4-1 to TRBJ1-3; D remains unclear. CDR3 length: 14 residues. Germline CDR1 reads MGHRA; CDR2 reads YSYEKL. The V end was cut by 0 bases, the J end by 2 bases, with 5 bases between. CDR3 in amino acids: CASSQDFAGNTIYF. Written as DNA, the CDR3 is TGCGCCAGCAGCCAAGATTTTGCTGGAAACACCATATATTTT.

This clonotype showed up just a few times. This sequence joins TRBV7-6 and TRBJ2-1; tentative D call: TRBD2 (6 bases). V was clipped by 4 bases and J by 1 base, with 14 bases between them. CDR1 and CDR2 from the germline V gene are SGHVS and FNYEAQ. The CDR3 covers 16 residues. This chain's CDR3 is CASSSTGDRSYNEQFF. CDR3 DNA sequence: TGTGCCAGCAGCTCAACGGGGGATAGATCCTACAATGAGCAGTTCTTC.

V gene TRBV28 combines with J gene TRBJ1-4, with TRBD1 matching 10 bases. The germline CDR1 and CDR2 sequences are MDHEN and SYDVKM. The CDR3 sequence is 17 residues long. V was pared by 1 base and J by 1 base, with 3 bases of the junction left unmatched. The CDR3 nucleotides are TGTGCCAGCAGTTTATCGGGACAGGGGTTAACTAATGAAAAACTGTTTTTT. It is translated as CASSLSGQGLTNEKLFF.

The chain has TRBV6-2 or TRBV6-3 and TRBJ1-5; no firm D call. This CDR3 has 13 amino acids. CDR1 is MNHEY, CDR2 SVGEGT, per germline. The V end was cut by 0 bases, the J end by 4 bases, with 4 bases between. CDR3 coding DNA: TGTGCCAGCAGTTACTCGGCAAATCAGCCCCAGCATTTT. This sequence encodes CASSYSANQPQHF.

The genes are TRBV5-5 and TRBJ2-1; TRBD2 aligns across 8 bases. Trimming at V came to 9 bases and at J to 3 bases, leaving 8 bases not matched to a gene. This CDR3 is built from 14 residues. Germline CDR1 is SGHKS and CDR2 is YYEKEE (reference sequence). CDR3 sequence reads: CATNRGGDYNEQFF. Written as DNA, the CDR3 is TGTGCCACCAACCGGGGGGGCGACTACAATGAGCAGTTCTTC.

This chain links TRBV19 with TRBJ1-2; D gene ambiguous. V was shortened by 2 bases and J by 9 bases, with 13 bases between the two germline ends. In germline, CDR1 is LNHDA, CDR2 SQIVND (reference sequence). The CDR3 contains 13 residues. Here the CDR3 DNA reads TGTGCCAGTAGTATATGGGAATCCGACAGCTACACCTTC. Its protein product is CASSIWESDSYTF.

This clonotype came up a few times. The CDR3 is CASSLTLASGGTYNEQFF. The CDR3 DNA reads as TGTGCCAGCAGCTTAACCCTGGCTAGCGGGGGGACATACAATGAGCAGTTCTTC. This rearrangement joins TRBV11-2 to TRBJ2-1; 11 bases fit TRBD2. Trimming at V came to 2 bases and at J to 4 bases, leaving 10 bases not matched to a gene. The CDR3 loop spans 18 amino acids. Per the germline V gene, CDR1 is SGHAT and CDR2 is FQNNGV.

The chain uses TRBV6-5 and TRBJ2-7; possibly TRBD1 for D (6 bases). This CDR3 has 13 amino acids. The ends were cut back, 4 bases at V and 3 bases at J, with 10 bases in the middle. Germline assignment: CDR1 MNHEY and CDR2 SVGAGI. Written as DNA, the CDR3 is TGTGCCAGCAGTTGGGGACACTACTACGAGCAGTACTTC. Protein sequence: CASSWGHYYEQYF.

A few counts support this clonotype. This sequence joins TRBV4-1 and TRBJ2-5; D is perhaps TRBD2 (5 bases). The CDR3 contains 14 residues. V was trimmed by 0 bases and J by 5 bases, leaving 10 bases between them. The germline CDR1 and CDR2 sequences are MGHRA and YSYEKL. The CDR3 DNA reads as TGCGCCAGCAGCCAAGAACGGGGTTGGGAGACCCAGTACTTC. Its protein is CASSQERGWETQYF.

The chain uses TRBV12-3 or TRBV12-4 and TRBJ2-1; 13 bases fit TRBD2. Unmatched junction bases numbered 12, after V lost 3 bases and J lost 4 bases. This CDR3 contains 19 residues. The CDR3 region is CASSFPGPLLAGGYNEQFF. The DNA for the CDR3 is TGTGCCAGCAGTTTCCCCGGCCCACTACTAGCGGGGGGGTACAATGAGCAGTTCTTC.

This chain links TRBV4-1 with TRBJ1-5, with a weak D call TRBD1 (5 bases). V was shortened by 0 bases and J by 0 bases, with 9 bases between the two germline ends. There are 16 residues in the CDR3. Germline V gene lookup returns CDR1 MGHRA and CDR2 YSYEKL. The CDR3, as DNA: TGCGCCAGCAGCCAAGAGGGACTCCTTAGCAATCAGCCCCAGCATTTT. Protein product: CASSQEGLLSNQPQHF.

CDR3 DNA: TGTGCCAGCAGTCCCCCTGATGTGGGGGTCCGGGAGCTGTTTTTT. Translated, it gives CASSPPDVGVRELFF. The V and J genes are TRBV6-1 and TRBJ2-2; D tentatively reads TRBD1 or TRBD2 (5 bases each). In germline, CDR1 is MNHNS, CDR2 SASEGT. Trimming took 5 bases from V and 9 from J, leaving 19 bases between them. The CDR3 is 15 amino acids.

The chain couples TRBV7-9 to TRBJ2-7, with 7 positions matching TRBD1. V was pared by 1 base and J by 3 bases, with 3 bases of the junction left unmatched. CDR1 is SEHNR, CDR2 FQNEAQ, per germline (reference sequence). The CDR3 extends over 14 amino acids. CDR3 protein: CASSLVGQLYEQYF. The CDR3 DNA follows: TGTGCCAGCAGCTTAGTGGGACAGCTCTACGAGCAGTACTTC. Full variable domain (remainder filled in from reference TRBV7-9 and TRBJ2-7): DTGVSQNPRHKITKRGQNVTFRCDPISEHNRLYWYRQTLGQGPEFLTYFQNEAQLEKSRLLSDRFSAERPKGSFSTLEIQRTEQGDSAMYLCASSLVGQLYEQYFGPGTRLTVT.

This clonotype was detected a few times. The gene calls are TRBV12-5 and TRBJ1-1, with unresolved D. CDR3 length: 14 residues. Germline values: CDR1 LGHNT, CDR2 FRNRAP. The V gene lost 6 bases and the J gene lost 0 bases, with 11 bases spanning the gap. The CDR3 region is CASGYDVMNTEAFF. The CDR3 nucleotides read TGTGCTAGTGGCTACGACGTAATGAACACTGAAGCTTTCTTT. Variable domain in full (rest from reference TRBV12-5 and TRBJ1-1): DARVTQTPRHKVTEMGQEVTMRCQPILGHNTVFWYRQTMMQGLELLAYFRNRAPLDDSGMPKDRFSAEMPDATLATLKIQPSEPRDSAVYFCASGYDVMNTEAFFGQGTRLTVV.

There are many counts of this clonotype. The genes are TRBV7-9 and TRBJ1-5; 9 bases map to TRBD1. Per the germline V gene, CDR1 is SEHNR and CDR2 is FQNEAQ (reference sequence). V was pared by 6 bases and J by 4 bases, with 10 bases of the junction left unmatched. The CDR3 sequence is 16 residues long. CDR3 bases: TGTGCCAGCAGTCCCTTGGACAGGGGAGGAAATCAGCCCCAGCATTTT. Amino acids: CASSPLDRGGNQPQHF.

This clonotype was picked up a small number of times. This chain joins TRBV5-5 and TRBJ1-2; 10 bases align to TRBD1. Germline V gives CDR1 SGHKS, CDR2 YYEKEE (reference sequence). The V and J ends lost 4 bases and 6 bases, in that order; junction bases with no gene match: 6. The CDR3 runs 14 residues. As DNA, the CDR3 is TGTGCCAGCAGCCAAGACAGGGGGCCGGATGGCTACACCTTC. It is translated as CASSQDRGPDGYTF.

V gene TRBV6-1 combines with J gene TRBJ1-2; D is possibly TRBD1 (6 bases). Germline CDR1 reads MNHNS; CDR2 reads SASEGT. This CDR3 spans 13 amino acids. V gave up 2 bases and J gave up 6 bases, with 10 bases separating them. The CDR3 loop is CASSEWQGHGYTF. CDR3 coding DNA: TGTGCCAGCAGTGAATGGCAGGGGCATGGCTACACCTTC.

The rearrangement links TRBV12-3 or TRBV12-4 to TRBJ2-7; D is ambiguous. The CDR3 length is 14 residues. With 1 base removed from V and 3 bases from J, the gap between germline ends came to 10 bases. CDR3 amino acids: CASSLGIRIYEQYF. The CDR3 bases are TGTGCCAGCAGTTTAGGCATACGAATCTACGAGCAGTACTTC.

V usage is TRBV9 and J usage is TRBJ1-2, with a possible D match to TRBD1 (5 bases). The CDR3 contains 12 residues. CDR1 and CDR2 from the germline V gene are SGDLS and YYNGEE. V lost 3 bases, J lost 4 bases, and 7 bases lay in between. The CDR3 here is CASSDRIYGYTF. For the CDR3, the DNA is TGTGCCAGCAGCGACAGGATCTATGGCTACACCTTC.